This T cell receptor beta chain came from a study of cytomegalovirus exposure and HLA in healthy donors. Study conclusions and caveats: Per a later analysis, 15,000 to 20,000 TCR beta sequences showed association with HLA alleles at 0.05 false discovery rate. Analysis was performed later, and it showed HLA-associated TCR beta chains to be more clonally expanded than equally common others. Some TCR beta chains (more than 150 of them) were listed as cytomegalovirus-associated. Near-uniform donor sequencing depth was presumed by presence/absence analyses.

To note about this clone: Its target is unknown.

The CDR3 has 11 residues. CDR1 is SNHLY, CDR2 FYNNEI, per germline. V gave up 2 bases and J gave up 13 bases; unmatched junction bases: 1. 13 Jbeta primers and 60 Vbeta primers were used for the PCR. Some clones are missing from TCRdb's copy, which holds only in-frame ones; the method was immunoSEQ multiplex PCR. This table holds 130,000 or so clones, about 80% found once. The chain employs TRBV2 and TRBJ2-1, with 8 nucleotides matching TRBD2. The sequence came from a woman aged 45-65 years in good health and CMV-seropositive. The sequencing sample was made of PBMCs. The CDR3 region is CASSELAGQFF. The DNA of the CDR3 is TGTGCCAGCAGTGAACTAGCGGGCCAGTTCTTC.